This T cell receptor (beta chain) was identified in a study of CD8 T cells in Susac syndrome (dated by TCRdb to about 2019). In the study overall: Of the Susac syndrome patients who were sequenced, six had clinically active disease and roughly eight were in clinical remission. The study used repertoire sequencing to test whether antigen drove CD8+ T cell activation and differentiation in Susac syndrome. At the time of blood withdrawal, Susac syndrome patients were either therapy-naive, taking corticosteroids (with some also receiving IVIg), or on IVIg alone.

RNA was extracted with the RNeasy kit and about 0.5 to 1 ug was reverse transcribed using random hexamers. TCR beta CDR3 regions were amplified with the immunoSEQ multiplex PCR assay covering 54 Vbeta and 13 Jbeta segments. To correct PCR amplification bias, a synthetic template baseline was used for both primer optimization and computational correction. As for the original processing: Reads were annotated to V, D and J genes per IMGT and analyzed with immunoSEQ Analyzer, keeping only productive sequences. Clonality was calculated as one minus the Shannon entropy normalized by log2 of the number of productive unique sequences. For each patient and control, public and private clones were evaluated among the 100 most prevalent clones. Clones were defined as Susac-specific when absent from the healthy and MS cohorts, from over 950 published viral clones and from other ImmuneACCESS disease sequences. The public reads were quality trimmed at Q25 with fastp and then assembled into clones with MiXCR by TCRdb, keeping productive beta chains. Entries that share a CDR3 protein sequence are merged under the most common genes and DNA. The V and J calls here are based on TCRdb, not the publication. Counted in this sample were some 170,000 distinct CDR3 sequences; about 93% of them appeared once. The top ten constitute 0.099% of the sample.

Only one count was recorded for this clonotype. Its cognate antigen has yet to be identified. Base qualities are not at hand, and no much larger clone is one base apart. A single read is weak support. V is shortened by 5 bases, J by 5 bases, and the region joining them spans 9 bases. Its CDR3 holds 13 amino acids, cysteine through phenylalanine. The sequence is cut down to CDR3 DNA, 39 bases in frame from base 1. The germline V gene sets CDR1 to SGHTA and CDR2 to FQGTGA. Peripheral blood CD8+ and CD4+ T cells from healthy donors, Susac syndrome patients and multiple sclerosis patients were profiled by high-throughput TCR beta sequencing. Susac syndrome patients met recently defined diagnostic criteria for definite or probable disease. CD8+ TEMRA cells were enriched by FACS, while bulk CD8+ and CD4+ T cells were purified by magnetic negative isolation. Blood was drawn into EDTA tubes, processed within 24 hours, and PBMCs were isolated by density gradient centrifugation. PBMCs intended for TCR sequencing were cryopreserved in liquid nitrogen and thawed later in a water bath at 37 degrees C. The sorted or isolated CD4+, CD8+ and CD8+ TEMRA cells had a purity of 90% or higher.

Study-level results and caveats: The number of individuals in the TCR sequencing and HLA analysis was recognized as being relatively small. In the CD4+ T cell repertoire of Susac syndrome patients, clonal expansion was not detected.

The sequence links TRBV7-3 to TRBJ2-2; no D gene is confidently identified. This clonotype was obtained from a human donor with Susac syndrome. The sample comprised CD4+ T cells from PBMCs. The CDR3 is CASSPAPTGELFF. The DNA sequence follows: TGTGCCAGCAGCCCCGCTCCGACCGGGGAGCTGTTTTTT. The CDR3 plus the reference TRBV7-3 and TRBJ2-2 genes for the other parts give the full variable domain: GAGVSQTPSNKVTEKGKYVELRCDPISGHTALYWYRQSLGQGPEFLIYFQGTGAADDSGLPNDRFFAVRPEGSVSTLKIQRTERGDSAVYLCASSPAPTGELFFGEGSRLTVL.